The rows below give T cell receptor beta chains drawn from one sample of a study of T cells in Graves' hyperthyroidism and ophthalmopathy. TCRdb passed the multiplex PCR reads through MiXCR, listing each CDR3 protein once. The data contain about 590,000 distinct CDR3 sequences, 15% to 19% of them seen just once; the ten biggest clones take up around 7.8%. Input material: blood. These receptors came from a woman aged 25 to 45 with Graves' hyperthyroidism. CDR3s include the opening cysteine and the closing phenylalanine or tryptophan. D genes are given only for firm matches. The size of a clone is reported for some rows only, either as once, few or many, or as a class for expanded clones.

D gene: .; V gene: TRBV7-8; J gene: TRBJ2-5; clone size: few; CDR3 DNA: TGTGCCAGCAGCCCTGGGACAGTGCTTTTTAGCGGGATCGGGTACTTC; CDR3 protein: CASSPGTVLFSGIGYF
D gene: .; V gene: TRBV7-2; J gene: TRBJ2-2; clone size: many; CDR3 DNA: TGTGCCAGCAGCTTGATGAGGGCCGGGGAGCTGTTTTTT; CDR3 protein: CASSLMRAGELFF
D gene: TRBD1; V gene: TRBV7-9; J gene: TRBJ2-5; clone size: many; CDR3 DNA: TGTGCCAGCATTGGGACAGGCCAAGAGACCCAGTACTTC; CDR3 protein: CASIGTGQETQYF
D gene: TRBD1; V gene: TRBV20-1; J gene: TRBJ2-1; clone size: many; CDR3 DNA: TGCAGTGCTAGTGTCAGGGGGAGACCCTACAATGAGCAGTTCTTC; CDR3 protein: CSASVRGRPYNEQFF
D gene: .; V gene: TRBV11-3; J gene: TRBJ1-3; clone size: many; CDR3 DNA: TGTGCCAGCAGCTTAGTCTGGTACTCTGGAAACACCATATATTTT; CDR3 protein: CASSLVWYSGNTIYF
D gene: TRBD2; V gene: TRBV7-7; J gene: TRBJ2-1; clone size: many; CDR3 DNA: TGTGCCAGCAGCTTAGTTCCTAGCGGGAGGGCCGGGAATGAGCAGTTCTTC; CDR3 protein: CASSLVPSGRAGNEQFF
D gene: .; V gene: TRBV28; J gene: TRBJ2-1; clone size: few; CDR3 DNA: TGTGCCAGCAGTTTATGTGTGGAGACTTACTCCTACAATGAGCAGTTCTTC; CDR3 protein: CASSLCVETYSYNEQFF
D gene: TRBD1; V gene: TRBV24-1; J gene: TRBJ2-5; clone size: .; CDR3 DNA: TGTGCCACCAGTGGGACGACAGGGTTAGAAGGGACCCAGTACTTC; CDR3 protein: CATSGTTGLEGTQYF
D gene: .; V gene: TRBV6-4; J gene: TRBJ2-5; clone size: .; CDR3 DNA: TGTGCCAGCAGTAAAGAAAAAGAGACCCAGTACTTC; CDR3 protein: CASSKEKETQYF
D gene: TRBD2; V gene: TRBV5-5; J gene: TRBJ2-7; clone size: few; CDR3 DNA: TGTGCCAGCAGCCTAACCGGGACTAGCGGGTACTCCTACGAGCAGTACTTC; CDR3 protein: CASSLTGTSGYSYEQYF
D gene: .; V gene: TRBV5-1; J gene: TRBJ2-7; clone size: few; CDR3 DNA: TGCGCCAGCAGCTCAACCCCCTACGAGCAGTACTTC; CDR3 protein: CASSSTPYEQYF
D gene: .; V gene: TRBV13; J gene: TRBJ2-7; clone size: many; CDR3 DNA: TGTGCCAGCAGCTTAGGCCTCGCGGGGGAGCAGTACTTC; CDR3 protein: CASSLGLAGEQYF
D gene: TRBD1; V gene: TRBV19; J gene: TRBJ2-2; clone size: few; CDR3 DNA: TGTGCCAGTAGTCCGCGGACAGGTCGGACCGGGGAGCTGTTTTTT; CDR3 protein: CASSPRTGRTGELFF
D gene: TRBD2; V gene: TRBV5-1; J gene: TRBJ2-7; clone size: many; CDR3 DNA: TGCGCCAGCAGCTTGGTAGCGGGAGGGAACTACGAGCAGTACTTC; CDR3 protein: CASSLVAGGNYEQYF
D gene: TRBD1; V gene: TRBV19; J gene: TRBJ2-6; clone size: .; CDR3 DNA: TGTGCCAGTAGTACGGGACAGCGCTCTGGGGCCAACGTCCTGACTTTC; CDR3 protein: CASSTGQRSGANVLTF
D gene: .; V gene: TRBV10-2; J gene: TRBJ2-6; clone size: few; CDR3 DNA: TGCGCCAGCAGTGACTGGGACAACCGGCCGATGTCTGGGGCCAACGTCCTGACTTTC; CDR3 protein: CASSDWDNRPMSGANVLTF
D gene: .; V gene: TRBV19; J gene: TRBJ1-1; clone size: many; CDR3 DNA: TGTGCCAGTAGTATAGGGTCGGGCGAGGAATCGGCTTTCTTT; CDR3 protein: CASSIGSGEESAFF
D gene: .; V gene: TRBV20-1; J gene: TRBJ2-3; clone size: .; CDR3 DNA: TGCAGTGCTAGAGATCCGGGACATTCGGCAGATACGCAGTATTTT; CDR3 protein: CSARDPGHSADTQYF
D gene: .; V gene: TRBV7-8; J gene: TRBJ2-3; clone size: many; CDR3 DNA: TGTGCCAGCAGCTTAGTGACTGGCGGATATACAGATACGCAGTATTTT; CDR3 protein: CASSLVTGGYTDTQYF
D gene: .; V gene: TRBV7-2; J gene: TRBJ2-1; clone size: many; CDR3 DNA: TGTGCCAGCAGCTCCGCTCCAGGGGGGGTCGGTGTTAGCAGAAAGTACAATGAGCAGTTCTTC; CDR3 protein: CASSSAPGGVGVSRKYNEQFF
D gene: TRBD1; V gene: TRBV19; J gene: TRBJ1-5; clone size: .; CDR3 DNA: TGTGCCAGTAGCCCACAGGGGGGCCCCCCTTCACCCCAGCATTTT; CDR3 protein: CASSPQGGPPSPQHF
D gene: .; V gene: TRBV6-2/TRBV6-3; J gene: TRBJ2-1; clone size: many; CDR3 DNA: TGTGCCAGCAGTTACTTTACTAGTATTCGGGCCTACAATGAGCAGTTCTTC; CDR3 protein: CASSYFTSIRAYNEQFF
D gene: .; V gene: TRBV6-1; J gene: TRBJ2-6; clone size: .; CDR3 DNA: TGTGCCAGCAGCCCCACCCTCTCTGGGGCCAACGTCCTGACTTTC; CDR3 protein: CASSPTLSGANVLTF
D gene: .; V gene: TRBV7-9; J gene: TRBJ1-2; clone size: many; CDR3 DNA: TGTGCCAGCAGCTCGGCTACAGGGCCTGGGTATGGCTACACCTTC; CDR3 protein: CASSSATGPGYGYTF
D gene: TRBD2; V gene: TRBV6-1; J gene: TRBJ2-7; clone size: many; CDR3 DNA: TGTGCCAGCAGCGGGACTAGCGGGGAACCGAGCTACGAGCAGTACTTC; CDR3 protein: CASSGTSGEPSYEQYF
D gene: .; V gene: TRBV10-3; J gene: TRBJ1-4; clone size: many; CDR3 DNA: TGTGCCATCAGTGATGCAGGGGCCGAAAAACTGTTTTTT; CDR3 protein: CAISDAGAEKLFF
D gene: .; V gene: TRBV2; J gene: TRBJ1-1; clone size: many; CDR3 DNA: TGTGCCAGCAGGACGGGACGGCGGTCGAACACTGAAGCTTTCTTT; CDR3 protein: CASRTGRRSNTEAFF
D gene: .; V gene: TRBV5-6; J gene: TRBJ1-2; clone size: few; CDR3 DNA: TGTGCCAGTAGTATTGACTGGAAACTTGGCTACACCTTC; CDR3 protein: CASSIDWKLGYTF
D gene: .; V gene: TRBV7-9; J gene: TRBJ1-4; clone size: many; CDR3 DNA: TGTGCCAGCAGCCAAAGGGCAGCTGAAAAACTGTTTTTT; CDR3 protein: CASSQRAAEKLFF
D gene: .; V gene: TRBV27; J gene: TRBJ2-2; clone size: many; CDR3 DNA: TGTGCCAGCAGTTTCCACCGCCAGGGGAGACACGGGGAGCTGTTTTTT; CDR3 protein: CASSFHRQGRHGELFF
D gene: .; V gene: TRBV7-6; J gene: TRBJ2-3; clone size: many; CDR3 DNA: TGTGCCAGCAGCTTAGATTACGGCAGCACAGATACGCAGTATTTT; CDR3 protein: CASSLDYGSTDTQYF
D gene: .; V gene: TRBV12-3/TRBV12-4; J gene: TRBJ2-1; clone size: many; CDR3 DNA: TGTGCCAGCAGTTTATACGGGATTTACAATGAGCAGTTCTTC; CDR3 protein: CASSLYGIYNEQFF
D gene: .; V gene: TRBV20-1; J gene: TRBJ1-2; clone size: many; CDR3 DNA: TGCAGTGCTAGAGGAGGGGGGGGGACTAACTATGGCTACACCTTC; CDR3 protein: CSARGGGGTNYGYTF
D gene: TRBD1; V gene: TRBV25-1; J gene: TRBJ2-7; clone size: many; CDR3 DNA: TGTGCCAGCAGTAAACAGGGGACCTACGAGCAGTACTTC; CDR3 protein: CASSKQGTYEQYF
D gene: .; V gene: TRBV6-1; J gene: TRBJ2-7; clone size: many; CDR3 DNA: TGTGCCAGCAGTGACCCTCAAACCGGGAACTACGAGCAGTACTTC; CDR3 protein: CASSDPQTGNYEQYF
D gene: .; V gene: TRBV30; J gene: TRBJ1-3; clone size: .; CDR3 DNA: TGTGCCTGGAGTGTACCGGTGGACTTCTCTGGAAACACCATATATTTT; CDR3 protein: CAWSVPVDFSGNTIYF
D gene: TRBD1; V gene: TRBV2; J gene: TRBJ2-1; clone size: many; CDR3 DNA: TGTGCCGCCGTTGGTATCACAGGGGTCAATGAGCAGTTCTTC; CDR3 protein: CAAVGITGVNEQFF
D gene: .; V gene: TRBV7-9; J gene: TRBJ1-1; clone size: many; CDR3 DNA: TGTGCCAGCAGGGATTCAGGGACCTTGAACACTGAAGCTTTCTTT; CDR3 protein: CASRDSGTLNTEAFF
D gene: .; V gene: TRBV12-3/TRBV12-4; J gene: TRBJ1-2; clone size: .; CDR3 DNA: TGTGCCAGCTATTTGACAGATGCCCCATATGGCTACACCTTC; CDR3 protein: CASYLTDAPYGYTF
D gene: TRBD2; V gene: TRBV12-3/TRBV12-4; J gene: TRBJ2-7; clone size: many; CDR3 DNA: TGTGCCAGCAGTTTAGAGGGACTAGCGGGGTCCTACGAGCAGTACTTC; CDR3 protein: CASSLEGLAGSYEQYF
D gene: .; V gene: TRBV3-1; J gene: TRBJ1-3; clone size: .; CDR3 DNA: TGTGCCAGCAGCCACCGAGGGTCTGGAAACACCATATATTTT; CDR3 protein: CASSHRGSGNTIYF